The T cell receptor beta chain described here comes from a study of blood T cell repertoires in COVID-19. Original handling: For nucleated cells, counts were estimated from reference gene primer amplification. Repertoires were generated with immunoSEQ multiplex PCR, while TCRdb's copy carries only in-frame clones and drops some. V and J calls and clone size come straight from that table; D and trimming were deduced from the DNA. The sample carries around 200,000 clones, roughly 89% recorded once. The CDR3 is made up of 15 amino acids. Germline V gene sequence: CDR1 SEHNR, CDR2 FQNEAQ (reference sequence). After removal of 2 bases from V and 1 base from J, the junction contained 2 bases not matched to a gene.

The chain couples TRBV7-9 to TRBJ2-1, with 7 bases lining up with TRBD2. The source material was peripheral blood. The receptor was isolated from a young man with active or convalescent COVID-19. CDR3 DNA sequence: TGTGCCAGCAGCTTACGGGGGGAGTCCTACAATGAGCAGTTCTTC. Its translation: CASSLRGESYNEQFF.